One sample yielded the 7 T cell receptor beta chains listed below, sequenced in a study of blood T cell repertoires in COVID-19. Generated by immunoSEQ multiplex PCR, the TCRdb table keeps only in-frame clones and is missing some. This table holds roughly 350,000 clones, around 89% found once. Sequencing used peripheral blood. These receptors all come from a woman between 45 and 60 years old with active or convalescent COVID-19.

The chain uses TRBV11-3 and TRBJ2-1, with TRBD2 matching over 12 bases. The junction had 6 bases not matched to a gene; V was cut back by 4 bases and J by 8 bases. This CDR3 is 15 amino acids long. CDR1 is SGHNT, CDR2 YENEEA, per germline. The CDR3 loop is CASSYLAGGRHEQFF. The CDR3 DNA reads as TGTGCCAGCAGCTACCTAGCGGGGGGGCGGCATGAGCAGTTCTTC. The full variable domain, rest sourced from reference TRBV11-3 and TRBJ2-1, is EAGVVQSPRYKIIEKKQPVAFWCNPISGHNTLYWYLQNLGQGPELLIRYENEEAVDDSQLPKDRFSAERLKGVDSTLKIQPAELGDSAVYLCASSYLAGGRHEQFFGPGTRLTVL.

V is TRBV19 and J is TRBJ1-2; the match to TRBD1 covers 7 bases. The V segment lost 6 bases and the J segment 9 bases; nucleotides outside the gene matches: 10. Germline lookup yields CDR1 LNHDA and CDR2 SQIVND (reference sequence). The CDR3 totals 13 residues. CDR3 amino acids: CASSTPQTGRYTF. CDR3 sequence (DNA): TGTGCCAGTAGCACCCCCCAGACAGGGCGCTACACCTTC.

The CDR3 here is CASSGTGDNSPLHF. The CDR3 DNA sequence: TGTGCCAGCTCAGGGACAGGGGATAATTCACCCCTCCACTTT. The chain carries TRBV18 and TRBJ1-6; 10 nucleotides line up with TRBD1. Germline V CDR1 and CDR2: KGHSH, LQKENI. V lost 5 bases, J lost 5 bases, and 0 bases stayed unmatched. The CDR3 covers 14 residues. The full variable domain, rest sourced from reference TRBV18 and TRBJ1-6, is NAGVMQNPRHLVRRRGQEARLRCSPMKGHSHVYWYRQLPEEGLKFMVYLQKENIIDESGMPKERFSAEFPKEGPSILRIQQVVRGDSAAYFCASSGTGDNSPLHFGNGTRLTVT.

This clone was picked up many times. V gene TRBV19 combines with J gene TRBJ2-1, with D possibly TRBD2 on 6 matching bases. In germline, CDR1 is LNHDA, CDR2 SQIVND (reference sequence). Trimming shortened V by 4 bases and J by 10 bases, and 8 bases separated the two germline ends. This CDR3 comprises 11 residues. This CDR3 reads CASSRGEEQFF. CDR3 nucleotides: TGTGCCAGTAGTAGGGGGGAAGAGCAGTTCTTC.

The chain links TRBV7-2 to TRBJ1-2; D may be TRBD1 (6 bases). The V end lost 3 bases, the J end lost 8 bases, and 16 bases lay between the germline ends. The CDR3 contains 14 residues. Germline CDR1 reads SGHTA; CDR2 reads FQGNSA. CDR3 loop: CASSFAGVARGYTF. CDR3 in DNA: TGTGCCAGCAGCTTCGCAGGGGTGGCGCGGGGCTACACCTTC.

The chain carries TRBV30 and TRBJ2-3, with 10 bases identical to TRBD1. Germline V gene lookup returns CDR1 GTSNPN and CDR2 SVGIG (reference sequence). With 4 bases clipped from V and 5 bases from J, the junction kept 9 bases outside the gene matches. This CDR3 is 15 amino acids long. CDR3 amino acids: CAWNPGQGPLDTQYF. CDR3 nucleotide sequence: TGTGCCTGGAATCCGGGACAGGGGCCTCTAGATACGCAGTATTTT.

CDR3 in amino acids: CASSQVGARGDTEAFF. CDR3 in DNA: TGTGCCAGCAGCCAAGTTGGAGCCCGGGGGGACACTGAAGCTTTCTTT. The V gene is TRBV3-1 (or the pseudogene TRBV3-2), the J gene TRBJ1-1; the D gene is possibly TRBD1 (5 bases). Per germline, CDR1 LGHDT and CDR2 YNNKEL (reference sequence). CDR3 length: 16 amino acids. Trimming removed 1 base from V and 3 bases from J, with 15 bases in between.